The present TCR beta chain was sequenced within a study of cytomegalovirus exposure and HLA in healthy donors. PCR primers comprised 60 Vbeta and 13 Jbeta primers. Profiling relied on immunoSEQ multiplex PCR, and the TCRdb table lists in-frame clones only, not all of them. This sample has 85,000 to 120,000 clones, with about three fifths found just once. In this sample, this clone turned up once. V was trimmed by 3 bases and J by 7 bases, leaving 10 bases between them. The CDR3 runs 13 residues. The germline V gene encodes CDR1 SGHVS and CDR2 FQNEAQ. The chain recombines TRBV7-8 with TRBJ2-1; tentatively, D is TRBD2 (5 bases). This TCR derives from a human donor in good health. Sequenced sample: PBMCs. The DNA of the CDR3 is TGTGCCAGCAGCTTTCGGGGTCAAAATGAGCAGTTCTTC. Its protein is CASSFRGQNEQFF.